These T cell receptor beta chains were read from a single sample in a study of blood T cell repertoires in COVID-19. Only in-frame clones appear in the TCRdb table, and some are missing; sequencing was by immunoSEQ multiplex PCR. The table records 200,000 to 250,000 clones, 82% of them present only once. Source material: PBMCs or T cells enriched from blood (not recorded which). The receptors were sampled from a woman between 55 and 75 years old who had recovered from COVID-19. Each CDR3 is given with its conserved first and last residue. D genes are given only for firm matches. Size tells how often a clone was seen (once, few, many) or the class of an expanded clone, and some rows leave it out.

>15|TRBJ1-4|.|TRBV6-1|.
TGTGCCAGCAGTGAACGCCCAGCAACTAATGAAAAACTGTTTTTT
CASSERPATNEKLFF
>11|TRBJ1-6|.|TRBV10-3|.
TGTGCCACACGCGGGGAGTCACCCCTCCACTTT
CATRGESPLHF
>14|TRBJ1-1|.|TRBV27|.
TGTGCCAGCAGTTTAAGTCGGGGGTTTACTGAAGCTTTCTTT
CASSLSRGFTEAFF
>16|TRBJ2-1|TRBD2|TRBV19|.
TGTGCCAGTAGTATAGATCGTCTAGCGGGAGGCAATGAGCAGTTCTTC
CASSIDRLAGGNEQFF
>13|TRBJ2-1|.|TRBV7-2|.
TGTGCCAGCAGCTTATCCTTCTCAGGGGAGCAGTTCTTC
CASSLSFSGEQFF
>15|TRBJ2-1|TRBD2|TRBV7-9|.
TGTGCCAGCAACCCGGGACTAGCGGGAGTAGATGAGCAGTTCTTC
CASNPGLAGVDEQFF
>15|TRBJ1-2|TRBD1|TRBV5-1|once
TGCGCCAGCAGCTTGGGGCAGGGGGCGTCCTATGGCTACACCTTC
CASSLGQGASYGYTF
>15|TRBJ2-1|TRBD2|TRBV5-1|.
TGCGCCAGCAGCTCCCCGGGACTAGCGGACCATGAGCAGTTCTTC
CASSSPGLADHEQFF
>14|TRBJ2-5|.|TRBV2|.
TGTGCCAGCAGGAAAAATCAGGGTTCGGAGACCCAGTACTTC
CASRKNQGSETQYF
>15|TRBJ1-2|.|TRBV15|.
TGTGCCACCAGCAGAGATCAGGGCAGGGCCTATGGCTACACCTTC
CATSRDQGRAYGYTF
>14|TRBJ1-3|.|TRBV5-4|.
TGTGCCAGCAGCTCGCCTAACTCTGGAAACACCATATATTTT
CASSSPNSGNTIYF
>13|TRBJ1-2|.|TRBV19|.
TGTGCCAGTAGTATCGGGGAATTTTATGGCTACACCTTC
CASSIGEFYGYTF
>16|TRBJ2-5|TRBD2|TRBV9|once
TGTGCCAGCAGCGTGACTAGCGGGGGACCGTCCGGGTCCCAGTACTTC
CASSVTSGGPSGSQYF
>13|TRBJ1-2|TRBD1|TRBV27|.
TGTGCCAGCAGTCAAGACAGGGGGCATGGCTACACCTTC
CASSQDRGHGYTF
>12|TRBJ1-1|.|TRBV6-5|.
TGTGCCAGCAGTAGAGGCCCCAATGAAGCTTTCTTT
CASSRGPNEAFF
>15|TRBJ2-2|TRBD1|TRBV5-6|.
TGTGCCAGCAGATTCCGGGACAGGGACACCGGGGAGCTGTTTTTT
CASRFRDRDTGELFF
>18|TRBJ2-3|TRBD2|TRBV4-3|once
TGCGCCAGCAGCCAAGATTCGGGACTAGCGGGGGGCACAGATACGCAGTATTTT
CASSQDSGLAGGTDTQYF
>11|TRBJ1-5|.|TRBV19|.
TGTGCCAGTAGTCAGAATCAGCCCCAGCATTTT
CASSQNQPQHF
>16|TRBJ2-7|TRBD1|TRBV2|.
TGTGCCAGCAGCCATATTCTACGGGACAGGGCCTACGAGCAGTACTTC
CASSHILRDRAYEQYF
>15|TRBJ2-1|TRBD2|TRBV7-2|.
TGTGCCAGCAGCCCGGGACTAGCGGGGGCCAATGAGCAGTTCTTC
CASSPGLAGANEQFF
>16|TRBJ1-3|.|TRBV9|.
TGTGCCAGCAGCCCAGGGGCCCTCAGCCGGGGAAACACCATATATTTT
CASSPGALSRGNTIYF
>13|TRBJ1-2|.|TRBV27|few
TGTGCCAGCAGTTTCGCAGGGAACTATGGCTACACCTTC
CASSFAGNYGYTF
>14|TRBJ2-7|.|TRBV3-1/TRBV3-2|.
TGTGCCAGCAGCCAAGATTGGAGTTCCTACGAGCAGTACTTC
CASSQDWSSYEQYF
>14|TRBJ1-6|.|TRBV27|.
TGTGCCAGCAGTTGGGGGACAATAGATTCACCCCTCCACTTT
CASSWGTIDSPLHF